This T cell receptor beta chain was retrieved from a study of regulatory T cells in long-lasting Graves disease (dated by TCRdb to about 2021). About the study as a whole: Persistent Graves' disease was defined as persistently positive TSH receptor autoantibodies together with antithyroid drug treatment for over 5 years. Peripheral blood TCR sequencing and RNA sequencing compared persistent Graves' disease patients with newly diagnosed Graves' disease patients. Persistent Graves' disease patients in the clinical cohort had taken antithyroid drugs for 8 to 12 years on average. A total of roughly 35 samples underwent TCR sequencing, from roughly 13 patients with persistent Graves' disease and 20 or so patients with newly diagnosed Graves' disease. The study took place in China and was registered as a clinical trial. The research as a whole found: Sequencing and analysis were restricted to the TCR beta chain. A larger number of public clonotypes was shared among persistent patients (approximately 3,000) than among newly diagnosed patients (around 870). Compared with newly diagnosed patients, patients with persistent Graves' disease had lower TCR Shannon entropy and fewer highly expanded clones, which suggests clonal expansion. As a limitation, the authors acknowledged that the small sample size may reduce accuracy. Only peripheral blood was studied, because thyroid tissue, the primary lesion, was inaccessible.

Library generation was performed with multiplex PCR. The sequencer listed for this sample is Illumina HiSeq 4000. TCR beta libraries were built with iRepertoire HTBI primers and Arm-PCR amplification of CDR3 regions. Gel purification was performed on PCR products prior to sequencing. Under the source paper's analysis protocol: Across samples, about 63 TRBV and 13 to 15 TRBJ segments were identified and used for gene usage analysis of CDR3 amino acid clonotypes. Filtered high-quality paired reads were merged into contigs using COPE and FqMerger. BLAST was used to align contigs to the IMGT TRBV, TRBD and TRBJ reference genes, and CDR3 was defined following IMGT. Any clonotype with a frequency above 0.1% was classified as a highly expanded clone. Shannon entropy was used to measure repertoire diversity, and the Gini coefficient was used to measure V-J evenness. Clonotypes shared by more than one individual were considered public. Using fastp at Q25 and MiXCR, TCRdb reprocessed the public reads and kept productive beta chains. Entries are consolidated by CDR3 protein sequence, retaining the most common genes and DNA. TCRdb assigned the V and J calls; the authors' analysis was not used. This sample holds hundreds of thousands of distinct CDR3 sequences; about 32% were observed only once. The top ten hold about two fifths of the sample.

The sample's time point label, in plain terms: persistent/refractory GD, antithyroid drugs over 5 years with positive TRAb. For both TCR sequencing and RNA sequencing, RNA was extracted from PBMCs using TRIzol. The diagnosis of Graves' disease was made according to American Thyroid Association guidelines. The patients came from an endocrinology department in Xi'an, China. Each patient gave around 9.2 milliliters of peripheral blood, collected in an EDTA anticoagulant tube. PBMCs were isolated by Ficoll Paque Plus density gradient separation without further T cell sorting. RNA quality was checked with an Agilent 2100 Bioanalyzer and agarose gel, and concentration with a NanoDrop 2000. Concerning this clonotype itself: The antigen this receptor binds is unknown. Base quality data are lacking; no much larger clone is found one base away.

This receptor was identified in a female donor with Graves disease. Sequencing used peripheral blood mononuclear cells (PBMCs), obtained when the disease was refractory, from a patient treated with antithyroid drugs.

CDR3 region: CASSDPGRTLSYTF. Read as DNA, the sequence is TGTGCCAGCAGTGACCCGGGACGGACCTTGAGCTACACCTTC. The V gene is TRBV25-1 and the J gene is TRBJ1-2, with TRBD1 as a weak D call on 5 bases. The CDR3 runs 14 residues from the cysteine to the phenylalanine. The retained sequence is limited to the CDR3, 42 bases, with the frame set at the first base. As encoded in the germline V gene, CDR1 is MGHDK while CDR2 is SYGVNS. At the junction V is shortened by 3 bases and J by 9 bases, with 17 bases in between.